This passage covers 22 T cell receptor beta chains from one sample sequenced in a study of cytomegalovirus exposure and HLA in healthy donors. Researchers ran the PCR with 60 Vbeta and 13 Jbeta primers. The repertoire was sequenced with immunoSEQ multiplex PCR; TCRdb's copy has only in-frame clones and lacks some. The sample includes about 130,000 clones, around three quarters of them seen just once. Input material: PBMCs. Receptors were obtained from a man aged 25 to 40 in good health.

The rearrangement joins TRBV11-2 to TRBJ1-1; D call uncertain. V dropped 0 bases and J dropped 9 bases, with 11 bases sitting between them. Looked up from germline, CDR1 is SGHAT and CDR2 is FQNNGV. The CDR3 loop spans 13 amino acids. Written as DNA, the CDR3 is TGTGCCAGCAGCTTAGATCGTTGGAGGCAAGCTTTCTTT. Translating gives CASSLDRWRQAFF.

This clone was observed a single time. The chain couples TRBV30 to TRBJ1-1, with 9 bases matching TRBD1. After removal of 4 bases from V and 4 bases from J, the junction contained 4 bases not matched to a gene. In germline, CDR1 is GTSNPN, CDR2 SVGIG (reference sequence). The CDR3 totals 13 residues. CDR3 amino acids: CAWNRQGVTEAFF. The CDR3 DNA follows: TGTGCCTGGAATAGACAGGGGGTCACTGAAGCTTTCTTT.

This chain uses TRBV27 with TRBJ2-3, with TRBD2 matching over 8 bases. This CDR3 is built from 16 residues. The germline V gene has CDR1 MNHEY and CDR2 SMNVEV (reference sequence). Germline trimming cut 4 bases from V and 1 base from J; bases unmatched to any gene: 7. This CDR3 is CASSSPSGLGTDTQYF. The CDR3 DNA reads TGTGCCAGCAGTTCCCCTAGCGGGTTAGGCACAGATACGCAGTATTTT.

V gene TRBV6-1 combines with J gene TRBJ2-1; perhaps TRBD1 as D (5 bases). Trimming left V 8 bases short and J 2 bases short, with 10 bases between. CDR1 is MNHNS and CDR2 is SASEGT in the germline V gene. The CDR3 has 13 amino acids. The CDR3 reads CASGAPTYNEQFF. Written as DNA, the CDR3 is TGTGCCAGCGGGGCACCTACCTACAATGAGCAGTTCTTC.

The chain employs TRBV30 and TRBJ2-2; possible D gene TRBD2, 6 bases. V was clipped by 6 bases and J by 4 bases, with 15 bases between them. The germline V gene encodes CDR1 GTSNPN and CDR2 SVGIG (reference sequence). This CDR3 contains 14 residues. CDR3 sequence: CACPQRDSTGELFF. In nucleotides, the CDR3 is TGTGCCTGCCCCCAAAGGGACTCCACCGGGGAGCTGTTTTTT.

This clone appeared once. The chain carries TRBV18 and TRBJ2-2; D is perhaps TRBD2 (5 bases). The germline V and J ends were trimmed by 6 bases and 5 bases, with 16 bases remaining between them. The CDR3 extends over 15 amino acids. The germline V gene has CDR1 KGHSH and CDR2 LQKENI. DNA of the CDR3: TGTGCCAGCTCGTTCCGGGAAGGCGGGACCGGGGAGCTGTTTTTT. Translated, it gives CASSFREGGTGELFF.

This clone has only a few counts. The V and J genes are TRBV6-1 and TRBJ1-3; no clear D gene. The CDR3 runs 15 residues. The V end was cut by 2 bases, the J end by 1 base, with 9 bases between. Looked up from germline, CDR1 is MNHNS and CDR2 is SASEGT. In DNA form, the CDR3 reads TGTGCCAGCAGTGAAAGTCCGGGGTCTGGAAACACCATATATTTT. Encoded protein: CASSESPGSGNTIYF.

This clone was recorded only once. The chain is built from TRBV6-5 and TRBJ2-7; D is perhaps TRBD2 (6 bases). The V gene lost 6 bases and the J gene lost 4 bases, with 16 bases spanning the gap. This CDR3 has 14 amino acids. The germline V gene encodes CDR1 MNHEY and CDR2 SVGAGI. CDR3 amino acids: CASRLGTVDYEQYF. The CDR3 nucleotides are TGTGCCAGCAGACTCGGGACTGTCGATTACGAGCAGTACTTC.

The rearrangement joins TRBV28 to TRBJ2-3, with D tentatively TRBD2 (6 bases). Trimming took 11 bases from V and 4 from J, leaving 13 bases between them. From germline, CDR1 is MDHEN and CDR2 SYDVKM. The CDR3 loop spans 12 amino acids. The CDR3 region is CACGLSADTQYF. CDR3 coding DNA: TGTGCCTGTGGACTATCGGCAGATACGCAGTATTTT. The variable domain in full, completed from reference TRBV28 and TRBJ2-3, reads DVKVTQSSRYLVKRTGEKVFLECVQDMDHENMFWYRQDPGLGLRLIYFSYDVKMKEKGDIPEGYSVSREKKERFSLILESASTNQTSMYLCACGLSADTQYFGPGTRLTVL.

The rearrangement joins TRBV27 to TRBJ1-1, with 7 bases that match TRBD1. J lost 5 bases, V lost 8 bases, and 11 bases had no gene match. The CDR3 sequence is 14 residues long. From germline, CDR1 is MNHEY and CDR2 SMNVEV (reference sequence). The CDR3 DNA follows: TGTGCCAGCGGCCCAGGAGGGGGCTATACTGAAGCTTTCTTT. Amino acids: CASGPGGGYTEAFF.

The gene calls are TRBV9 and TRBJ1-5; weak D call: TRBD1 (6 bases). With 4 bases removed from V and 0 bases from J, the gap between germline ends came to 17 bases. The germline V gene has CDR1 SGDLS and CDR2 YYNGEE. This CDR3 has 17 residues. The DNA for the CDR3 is TGTGCCAGCAGCCCCGAGGACAGCTTTTATAGCAATCAGCCCCAGCATTTT. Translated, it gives CASSPEDSFYSNQPQHF.

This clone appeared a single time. This CDR3 reads CASSYRTGQETQYF. CDR3 coding DNA: TGCGCCAGCAGCTACCGGACAGGGCAAGAGACCCAGTACTTC. The chain joins TRBV5-1 to TRBJ2-5; 8 bases agree with TRBD1. The CDR3 covers 14 residues. The trim removed 3 bases at V and 2 bases at J, leaving 3 bases unmatched. Germline lookup yields CDR1 SGHRS and CDR2 YFSETQ.

CDR3 sequence: CASSQTSGRGNEQFF. In DNA form, the CDR3 reads TGTGCCAGCAGCCAGACTAGCGGGAGAGGCAATGAGCAGTTCTTC. The chain uses TRBV7-9 and TRBJ2-1, with TRBD2 identical over 12 bases. This CDR3 is 15 amino acids long. Looked up from germline, CDR1 is SEHNR and CDR2 is FQNEAQ (reference sequence). Unmatched junction bases numbered 5, after V lost 5 bases and J lost 6 bases.

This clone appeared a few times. The CDR3: CSVGAGRETQYF. CDR3 nucleotide sequence: TGCAGCGTTGGTGCGGGGCGAGAGACCCAGTACTTC. This chain uses TRBV29-1 with TRBJ2-5, with D possibly TRBD2 on 6 matching bases. The CDR3 spans 12 residues. Between the trimmed V and J ends, which lost 4 bases and 4 bases, there was a span of 10 bases. CDR1 SQVTM and CDR2 ANQGSEA come from the germline V gene.

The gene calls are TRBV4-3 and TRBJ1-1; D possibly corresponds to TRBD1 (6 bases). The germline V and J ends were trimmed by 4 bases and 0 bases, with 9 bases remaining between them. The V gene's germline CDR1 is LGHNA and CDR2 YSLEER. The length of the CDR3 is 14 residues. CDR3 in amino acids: CASSRGTLNTEAFF. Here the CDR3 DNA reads TGCGCCAGCAGCCGAGGGACACTGAACACTGAAGCTTTCTTT.

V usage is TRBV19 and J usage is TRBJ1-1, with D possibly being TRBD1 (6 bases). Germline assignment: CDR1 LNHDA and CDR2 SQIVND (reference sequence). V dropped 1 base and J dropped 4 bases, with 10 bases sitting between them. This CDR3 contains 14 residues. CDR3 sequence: CASSIVGGPTEAFF. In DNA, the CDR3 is TGTGCCAGTAGTATAGTGGGGGGGCCCACTGAAGCTTTCTTT.

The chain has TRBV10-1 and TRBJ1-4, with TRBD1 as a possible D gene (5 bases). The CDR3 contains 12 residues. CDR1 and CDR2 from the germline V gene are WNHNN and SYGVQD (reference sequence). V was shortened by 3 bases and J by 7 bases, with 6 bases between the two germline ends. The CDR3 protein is CASSDQGEKLFF. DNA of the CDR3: TGCGCCAGCAGTGATCAGGGTGAAAAACTGTTTTTT.

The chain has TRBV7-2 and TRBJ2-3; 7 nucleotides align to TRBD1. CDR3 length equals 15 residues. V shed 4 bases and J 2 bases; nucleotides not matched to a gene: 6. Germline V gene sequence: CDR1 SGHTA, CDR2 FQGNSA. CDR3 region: CASSSTGSHTDTQYF. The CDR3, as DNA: TGTGCCAGCAGCTCGACAGGGTCACACACAGATACGCAGTATTTT. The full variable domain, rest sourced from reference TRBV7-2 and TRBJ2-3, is GAGVSQSPSNKVTEKGKDVELRCDPISGHTALYWYRQSLGQGLEFLIYFQGNSAPDKSGLPSDRFSAERTGGSVSTLTIQRTQQEDSAVYLCASSSTGSHTDTQYFGPGTRLTVL.

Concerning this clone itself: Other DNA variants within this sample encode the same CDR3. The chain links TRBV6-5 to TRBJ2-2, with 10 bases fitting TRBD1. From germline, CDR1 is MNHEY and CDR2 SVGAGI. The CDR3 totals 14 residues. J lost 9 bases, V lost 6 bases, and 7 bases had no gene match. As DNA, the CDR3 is TGTGCCAGCAGCCCGGGACAGGGGTTACGGGAGCTGTTTTTT. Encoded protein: CASSPGQGLRELFF.

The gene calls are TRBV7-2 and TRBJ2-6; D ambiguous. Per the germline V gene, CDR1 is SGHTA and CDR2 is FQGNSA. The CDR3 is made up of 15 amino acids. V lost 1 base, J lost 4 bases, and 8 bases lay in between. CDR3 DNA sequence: TGTGCCAGCAGCTTAGAGGTAGCCGGGGCCAACGTCCTGACTTTC. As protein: CASSLEVAGANVLTF. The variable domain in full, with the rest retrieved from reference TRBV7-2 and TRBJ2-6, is GAGVSQSPSNKVTEKGKDVELRCDPISGHTALYWYRQSLGQGLEFLIYFQGNSAPDKSGLPSDRFSAERTGGSVSTLTIQRTQQEDSAVYLCASSLEVAGANVLTFGAGSRLTVL.

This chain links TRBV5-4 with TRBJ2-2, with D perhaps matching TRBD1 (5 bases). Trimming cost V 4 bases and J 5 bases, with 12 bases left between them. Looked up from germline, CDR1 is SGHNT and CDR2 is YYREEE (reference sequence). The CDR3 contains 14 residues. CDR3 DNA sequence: TGTGCCAGCAGCCCCGACAGATTTACCGGGGAGCTGTTTTTT. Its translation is CASSPDRFTGELFF.

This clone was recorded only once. The CDR3 DNA sequence: TGCGCCAGCAGCCACCGTCCGACAGGGGGCACTGAAGCTTTCTTT. Translating it yields CASSHRPTGGTEAFF. The chain uses TRBV5-1 and TRBJ1-1; 9 nucleotides line up with TRBD1. V lost 4 bases and J lost 4; bases outside the gene matches: 8. The CDR3 totals 15 residues. Germline V gene lookup returns CDR1 SGHRS and CDR2 YFSETQ.